Listed here are 12 T cell receptor beta chains from one sample, sequenced in a study of T cells expressing NK-cell markers. TCRdb reanalyzed the 5' RACE reads and collapses them to one entry per CDR3 protein, without DNA. Its table lists about 460,000 distinct CDR3 sequences. Sequencing was done on a sample of blood T cells: a sorted CD56 or NKG2C T cell subset, CD4+ or CD8+ T cells, or bulk PBMC T cells (not recorded which). Source of these receptors: a woman aged 45-59 years in good health.

This sequence joins TRBV4-2 and TRBJ2-1; checking the TCRdb D call of TRBD1 is not possible without DNA. The germline CDR1 and CDR2 sequences are LGHNA and YNFKEQ. This CDR3 contains 16 residues. The CDR3 loop reads CASSPQGISSYNEQFF.

The chain employs TRBV5-1 and TRBJ2-7; TCRdb outputs TRBD1, but without DNA this stays unchecked. The CDR3 runs 14 residues. Per the germline V gene, CDR1 is SGHRS and CDR2 is YFSETQ. CDR3 sequence: CASSLSGQAYEQYF.

The genes are TRBV30 and TRBJ1-4; the D gene TCRdb calls, TRBD1, cannot be checked with no DNA. In germline, CDR1 is GTSNPN, CDR2 SVGIG (reference sequence). This CDR3 spans 13 amino acids. CDR3 residues: CAWSITGGEKLFF.

The rearrangement uses TRBV3-1 and TRBJ2-2; the TCRdb call, TRBD2, lacks DNA for checking. CDR1 is LGHDT and CDR2 is YNNKEL in the germline V gene (reference sequence). The CDR3 is made up of 15 amino acids. The CDR3 loop is CASSQGGKNTGELFF.

The V call is TRBV3-1, the J call TRBJ1-2; TCRdb lists TRBD1, though no DNA is available to test this call. The germline gives CDR1 LGHDT, CDR2 YNNKEL (reference sequence). This CDR3 is built from 15 residues. The CDR3 sequence: CASSLYSDSNYGYTF.

This chain uses TRBV9 with TRBJ2-5; TCRdb outputs TRBD2, but without DNA this stays unchecked. From germline, CDR1 is SGDLS and CDR2 YYNGEE. This CDR3 has 17 amino acids. CDR3 sequence: CASSARTSGEPQETQYF. Combining the CDR3 with reference TRBV9 and TRBJ2-5 gives the whole variable domain DSGVTQTPKHLITATGQRVTLRCSPRSGDLSVYWYQQSLDQGLQFLIQYYNGEERAKGNILERFSAQQFPDLHSELNLSSLELGDSALYFCASSARTSGEPQETQYFGPGTRLLVL.

The rearrangement uses TRBV28 and TRBJ2-2; there is no DNA to check the TCRdb D call of TRBD2. In germline, CDR1 is MDHEN, CDR2 SYDVKM. This CDR3 has 16 residues. The CDR3 loop is CASSLTTSSNTGELFF.

The chain has TRBV12-3 or TRBV12-4 and TRBJ2-7; TCRdb's assignment of TRBD1 cannot be checked, as there is no DNA. The CDR3 is 14 amino acids. CDR3 protein: CASSLGQPGAEQYF.

J is TRBJ2-3 and V is TRBV5-1; the TCRdb call, TRBD2, lacks DNA for checking. This CDR3 spans 15 amino acids. Germline CDR1 reads SGHRS; CDR2 reads YFSETQ. CDR3 protein: CASRLAGGAADTQYF. The full variable domain, with the rest looked up from reference TRBV5-1 and TRBJ2-3, is KAGVTQTPRYLIKTRGQQVTLSCSPISGHRSVSWYQQTPGQGLQFLFEYFSETQRNKGNFPGRFSGRQFSNSRSEMNVSTLELGDSALYLCASRLAGGAADTQYFGPGTRLTVL.

CDR3 region: CSASRTSGSTGELFF. V is TRBV20-1 and J is TRBJ2-2; with no DNA, the TCRdb D assignment of TRBD2 cannot be verified. This CDR3 comprises 15 residues. CDR1 and CDR2 from the germline V gene are DFQATT and SNEGSKA (reference sequence).

The rearrangement links TRBV7-8 to TRBJ2-1; TCRdb's D gene call, TRBD2, goes unchecked for lack of DNA. The CDR3 covers 17 residues. Germline CDR1 SGHVS, CDR2 FQNEAQ. The CDR3 spells CASSTSGLAGIYNEQFF.

V and J are TRBV9 and TRBJ2-1; absent DNA, TCRdb's TRBD2 call cannot be checked. Germline V gene data show CDR1 as SGDLS and CDR2 as YYNGEE. The CDR3 is 15 residues long. The CDR3 sequence is CASSVLAAGEGEQFF. The full variable domain, completed using reference TRBV9 and TRBJ2-1, is DSGVTQTPKHLITATGQRVTLRCSPRSGDLSVYWYQQSLDQGLQFLIQYYNGEERAKGNILERFSAQQFPDLHSELNLSSLELGDSALYFCASSVLAAGEGEQFFGPGTRLTVL.